A single T cell receptor beta chain is shown here with its context. This entry belongs to a study of blood T cell repertoires in COVID-19. Study information: Sources were T cells, B-cell-depleted T cells, or PBMCs; the material itself was cDNA or gDNA.

Germline V gene sequence: CDR1 MNHEY, CDR2 SVGEGT. This CDR3 is built from 13 residues. V was trimmed by 5 bases and J by 6 bases, leaving 11 bases between them. The assay was immunoSEQ multiplex PCR, and TCRdb's table has in-frame clones only and misses some. The sample consists of 120,000 to 150,000 clones, around nine tenths of them appearing once. The source material was peripheral blood. The TCR comes from a woman aged 45-60 years with active or convalescent COVID-19. This rearrangement joins TRBV6-2 or TRBV6-3 to TRBJ2-1; TRBD2 is a possible D gene (5 bases). This CDR3 is CASSGLASNEQFF. CDR3 bases: TGTGCCAGCAGTGGGCTAGCCTCCAATGAGCAGTTCTTC.